This T cell receptor (beta chain) derives from a study of blood T cell repertoires in COVID-19. Overall study context: Acute and convalescent COVID-19 samples came from the United States, Italy and Spain. Sources were T cells, B-cell-depleted T cells, or PBMCs; the material itself was cDNA or gDNA.

This CDR3 spans 13 amino acids. V dropped 1 base and J dropped 5; count of bases not matched to a gene: 0. Germline assignment: CDR1 SQVTM and CDR2 ANQGSEA. TCRdb keeps only in-frame clones here, not all; method: immunoSEQ multiplex PCR. The table shows 110,000 to 150,000 clones, with around 82% occurring only once. The chain employs TRBV29-1 and TRBJ2-7; 12 bases are shared with TRBD2. The TCR comes from a man aged 55 to 70 with acute or convalescent COVID-19. The material sequenced was peripheral blood. CDR3 protein: CSVEGTSGDEQYF. The DNA of the CDR3 is TGCAGCGTTGAAGGGACTAGCGGGGACGAGCAGTACTTC.